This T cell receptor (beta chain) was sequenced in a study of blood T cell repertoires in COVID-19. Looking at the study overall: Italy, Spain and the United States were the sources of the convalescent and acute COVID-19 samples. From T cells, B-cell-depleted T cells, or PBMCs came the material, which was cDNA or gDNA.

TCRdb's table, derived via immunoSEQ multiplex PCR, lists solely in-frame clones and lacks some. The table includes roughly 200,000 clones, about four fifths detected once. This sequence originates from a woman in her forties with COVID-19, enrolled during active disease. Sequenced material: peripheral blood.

The CDR3 bases are TGCAGCGTTGTACGGGGGGCCTCGAACACCGGGGAGCTGTTTTTT. Protein sequence: CSVVRGASNTGELFF. V usage is TRBV29-1 and J usage is TRBJ2-2; a weak D match, TRBD2 (7 bases). CDR1 SQVTM and CDR2 ANQGSEA come from the germline V gene. CDR3 size: 15 residues. V was pared by 4 bases and J by 0 bases, with 12 bases between.